These 15 T cell receptor beta chains were all obtained from the same sample, sequenced in a study of CD8 T cells in ankylosing spondylitis. TCRdb ran MiXCR on the 5' RACE reads and lists one entry per CDR3 protein. The repertoire consists of under 450,000 distinct CDR3 sequences, with roughly 20% occurring once and the leading ten covering around 12%. Source material: blood, either unsorted or a sorted T cell fraction (not recorded which). The receptors stem from a male donor with ankylosing spondylitis or in good health (not recorded which).

This clonotype came up a few times. This chain uses TRBV11-2 with TRBJ2-1; a weak D match, TRBD1 (5 bases). Trimming pared 11 bases from V and 2 bases from J, leaving 13 bases between. Germline CDR1 is SGHAT and CDR2 is FQNNGV. The CDR3 covers 13 residues. The CDR3 is CAGLKTAYNEQFF. The DNA for the CDR3 is TGTGCCGGGTTAAAGACAGCCTACAATGAGCAGTTCTTC.

The chain joins TRBV20-1 to TRBJ1-2, with 8 bases matching TRBD1. Losses at the gene ends were 6 bases for V and 4 bases for J; bases not matched to a gene: 19. CDR1 is DFQATT, CDR2 SNEGSKA, per germline (reference sequence). The CDR3 extends over 17 amino acids. The CDR3 sequence: CSAIDRGLMPVVYGYTF. CDR3 bases: TGCAGTGCCATCGACAGGGGTCTTATGCCTGTGGTCTATGGCTACACCTTC.

This clonotype was detected only a few times. This rearrangement joins TRBV6-1 to TRBJ2-7; D is undetermined. Trimming shortened V by 0 bases and J by 3 bases, and 9 bases separated the two germline ends. CDR3 size: 14 residues. CDR1 is MNHNS, CDR2 SASEGT, per germline. As DNA, the CDR3 is TGTGCCAGCAGTGAAGCCCGGGCTAACTACGAGCAGTACTTC. It is translated as CASSEARANYEQYF.

This clonotype was seen a handful of times. The rearrangement links TRBV12-3 or TRBV12-4 to TRBJ2-7; D is perhaps TRBD1 or TRBD2 (5 bases each). This CDR3 is 14 amino acids long. The V end was cut by 5 bases, the J end by 0 bases, with 11 bases between. This CDR3 reads CASSEGRFSYEQYF. CDR3 bases: TGTGCCAGCAGTGAGGGACGGTTCTCCTACGAGCAGTACTTC.

The chain has TRBV18 and TRBJ2-7; the D is unclear. CDR3 length: 14 residues. V lost 2 bases and J 2 bases, leaving 10 bases between the germline ends. Germline V gene lookup returns CDR1 KGHSH and CDR2 LQKENI. Written as DNA, the CDR3 is TGTGCCAGCTCACCAGGCAGGTGGACCTACGAGCAGTACTTC. Protein sequence: CASSPGRWTYEQYF.

This chain uses TRBV30 with TRBJ2-7; 10 nucleotides align to TRBD1. The CDR3 has 13 residues. Germline values: CDR1 GTSNPN, CDR2 SVGIG (reference sequence). V lost 3 bases and J lost 4; bases outside the gene matches: 3. The CDR3: CAWRGTGVYEQYF. CDR3 coding DNA: TGTGCCTGGAGGGGGACAGGGGTATACGAGCAGTACTTC.

This clonotype was seen only a few times. The J gene is TRBJ2-3, the V gene TRBV12-3 or TRBV12-4; possible D gene TRBD2, 5 bases. The CDR3 covers 14 residues. V lost 4 bases and J 6 bases, leaving 14 bases between the germline ends. CDR3 sequence: CASSSPRTGDTQYF. The CDR3 DNA reads as TGTGCCAGCAGTTCCCCCCGGACTGGGGATACGCAGTATTTT.

The sample holds a few counts of this clonotype. The CDR3 protein is CASGRRLAGVQETQYF. In DNA form, the CDR3 reads TGTGCCAGCGGCCGACGACTAGCGGGAGTACAAGAGACCCAGTACTTC. This chain uses TRBV5-6 with TRBJ2-5, with TRBD2 identical over 12 bases. Trimming removed 7 bases from V and 2 bases from J; junction bases left unmatched: 9. CDR1 and CDR2 from the germline V gene are SGHDT and YYEEEE. CDR3 length equals 16 residues.

The sample holds one count of this clonotype. Mismatch with germline at one junction end may stem from a read error. The chain uses TRBV20-1 and TRBJ2-2; D is undetermined. The CDR3 length is 14 residues. Germline loops: CDR1 DFQATT, CDR2 SNEGSKA (reference sequence). In DNA form, the CDR3 reads TGCGGTGCTAGAGATAGCCAGATGGTCGGGGAGCTGTTTTTT. Amino acid sequence: CGARDSQMVGELFF.

In its sample, this clonotype was seen a few times. The V call is TRBV29-1, the J call TRBJ2-1; 9 bases match TRBD1. The V gene's germline CDR1 is SQVTM and CDR2 ANQGSEA. V lost 7 bases, J lost 3 bases, and 7 bases stayed unmatched. This CDR3 is built from 14 residues. The CDR3 region is CSALGTGSYNEQFF. DNA of the CDR3: TGCAGCGCCCTCGGGACAGGGAGCTACAATGAGCAGTTCTTC.

V is TRBV12-3 or TRBV12-4 and J is TRBJ2-7; D is undetermined. The CDR3 sequence is 14 residues long. Deletions cut 8 bases from V and 1 base from J, with 15 bases between. In DNA, the CDR3 is TGTGCCAGCGGGTCTCTTCTACTATCCTACGAGCAGTACTTC. This gives the protein CASGSLLLSYEQYF.

This chain connects TRBV13 to TRBJ2-7; 9 bases are shared with TRBD1. This CDR3 is built from 15 residues. The V segment lost 4 bases and the J segment 3 bases; nucleotides outside the gene matches: 7. Germline V gene lookup returns CDR1 PRHDT and CDR2 FYEKMQ (reference sequence). In DNA form, the CDR3 reads TGTGCCAGCAGCTATCCGGGACAGGGTTTCTACGAGCAGTACTTC. Translation gives CASSYPGQGFYEQYF. Based on the CDR3 plus reference TRBV13 and TRBJ2-7, the full variable domain is AAGVIQSPRHLIKEKRETATLKCYPIPRHDTVYWYQQGPGQDPQFLISFYEKMQSDKGSIPDRFSAQQFSDYHSELNMSSLELGDSALYFCASSYPGQGFYEQYFGPGTRLTVT.

The chain combines TRBV7-6 with TRBJ1-4, with D tentatively TRBD1 (5 bases). The germline gives CDR1 SGHVS, CDR2 FNYEAQ. Trimming pared 2 bases from V and 0 bases from J, leaving 13 bases between. The CDR3 loop spans 17 amino acids. CDR3 region: CASSLSGGTATNEKLFF. As DNA, the CDR3 is TGTGCCAGCAGCTTAAGTGGAGGGACCGCAACTAATGAAAAACTGTTTTTT.

This clonotype was recorded a few times. J is TRBJ2-7 and V is TRBV12-3 or TRBV12-4; no reliable D call. Trimming pared 6 bases from V and 1 base from J, leaving 13 bases between. The CDR3 loop spans 14 amino acids. CDR3 nucleotides: TGTGCCAGCAGCCCCCCCCTATGGTCCTACGAGCAGTACTTC. Translating gives CASSPPLWSYEQYF.

The gene calls are TRBV4-1 and TRBJ2-1; 12 bases map to TRBD2. Germline assignment: CDR1 MGHRA and CDR2 YSYEKL. This CDR3 contains 14 residues. V gave up 7 bases and J gave up 7 bases; unmatched junction bases: 5. CDR3 amino acids: CASKLAGGPNEQFF. Written as DNA, the CDR3 is TGCGCCAGCAAACTAGCGGGGGGCCCGAATGAGCAGTTCTTC.